This note documents a single T cell receptor (beta chain) sequence. Its recognized antigen is unknown. No much larger clone is present one base from it, and per-base qualities are unavailable. The CDR3 regions of human TCRbeta chains were analyzed by immunosequencing. The authors' analysis ran thus. TCRs in the repertoires were matched against a reference library of SARS-CoV-2-specific TCRs that had been generated with the MIRA antigen-specificity platform. Breadth was defined as the fraction of unique TCRs that were SARS-CoV-2-associated, and depth was defined as the fraction of total T cells that were SARS-CoV-2-associated. Using the MIRA data, every spike-specific TCR was mapped to the spike region that the TCR reacted to and assigned to either a CD4 or a CD8 class. Log10-transformed breadth and depth values were compared by one-way ANOVA with Sidak's multiple comparisons tests. TCRdb mirrors the immuneACCESS table, restricted to in-frame sequences. Some clones are absent from its copies; in checked studies, under half trace to an unresolved V gene, and the reason for the others is unknown. Clone size and V and J calls were adopted from that table, with D and trimming inferred from the DNA. The sample includes 70,000 to 95,000 clones, with 91% observed a single time. Around 8% of the sample belongs to the ten largest clones.

The CDR1 and CDR2 encoded by the germline V gene are MNHEY and SVGAGI. Its CDR3 holds 12 amino acids, cysteine through phenylalanine. Of all the DNA, just the CDR3 is kept, 36 bases in frame from base 1. V trim: 6 bases; J trim: 2 bases; unmatched bases: 1. Explained via the paper, the time point label denotes: about 28 days (+/-7) after the second vaccine dose. AZD1222 recipients given second doses at about 4 weeks or at about 12 weeks were pooled, since spike-specific TCR depth and breadth were not found to differ between the two schedules. Samples from vaccinated people were obtained from the UK trials COV001 and COV002, which included a single-blind randomized controlled phase 2/3 trial of AZD1222 (ChAdOx1 nCoV-19) in healthy adults. Trial participant PBMC samples were collected at day 0 and day 28 after the second dose for TCRbeta chain sequencing. These data come from a study of T cell responses to AZD1222 COVID-19 vaccine (dated by TCRdb to the early 2020s). In terms of the full investigation: A total of approximately 250 trial participants underwent TCR sequencing, of whom about 200 had received two doses of AZD1222 and around 26 had received two doses of the MenACWY control vaccine. Enrollment into the trials was organized by age into subgroups of 18-55, 56-69 and 70-plus years, and those subgroups contained roughly 140, 27 and 60 TCR-sequenced participants, respectively. The paper as a whole reports these results and caveats: CD4 TCRs associated with the vaccine covered the entire spike protein, and the dominant responses were in regions 160-218 and 743-854. Participants were mostly white British, with more females than males. The authors suggested clonal diversity may have been underestimated. Because no day 14 peak-response samples were available, repertoires were characterized only after the peak T cell response. Conclusions about previously exposed vaccinees are limited because only a handful of AZD1222 recipients were SARS-CoV-2 seropositive at baseline. After two AZD1222 doses, both the breadth and the depth of spike-specific TCRs were significantly higher than at day 0 and than in MenACWY recipients. Nearly half of unique spike-specific TCRs reportedly recognized epitopes outside regions mutated in the B.1.351 and B.1.1.7 variants. The 56-69-year group was small, and its depth increase did not reach significance, likely because of low power.

The sequenced sample was peripheral blood, obtained 28 days after the second AZD1222 dose. The clonotype was recovered from an adult who received the AZD1222 COVID-19 vaccine. The chain couples TRBV6-5 to TRBJ2-7, with 7 bases in between that match TRBD2. The CDR3 region has the sequence CASRLATYEQYF. The DNA is as follows: TGTGCCAGCAGACTAGCGACCTACGAGCAGTACTTC.